This T cell receptor (beta chain) was sequenced in a study of blood T cell repertoires in COVID-19. The data were produced by immunoSEQ multiplex PCR, yet TCRdb's version contains in-frame clones alone and is incomplete. The top ten hold approximately 3.8% of the sample, which has a few hundred thousand clones, about 88% seen once. The sequence came from a man aged 55 to 69 who had recovered from COVID-19. Sequences were obtained from peripheral blood.

Here the CDR3 reads CASSLSGGRTEAFF. CDR3 DNA sequence: TGCGCCAGCAGCTTGTCGGGGGGGCGCACTGAAGCTTTCTTT. The chain uses TRBV5-1 and TRBJ1-1, with a weak D call TRBD1 (6 bases). CDR1 SGHRS and CDR2 YFSETQ come from the germline V gene. V was clipped by 1 base and J by 4 bases, with 11 bases between them. The CDR3 totals 14 residues.